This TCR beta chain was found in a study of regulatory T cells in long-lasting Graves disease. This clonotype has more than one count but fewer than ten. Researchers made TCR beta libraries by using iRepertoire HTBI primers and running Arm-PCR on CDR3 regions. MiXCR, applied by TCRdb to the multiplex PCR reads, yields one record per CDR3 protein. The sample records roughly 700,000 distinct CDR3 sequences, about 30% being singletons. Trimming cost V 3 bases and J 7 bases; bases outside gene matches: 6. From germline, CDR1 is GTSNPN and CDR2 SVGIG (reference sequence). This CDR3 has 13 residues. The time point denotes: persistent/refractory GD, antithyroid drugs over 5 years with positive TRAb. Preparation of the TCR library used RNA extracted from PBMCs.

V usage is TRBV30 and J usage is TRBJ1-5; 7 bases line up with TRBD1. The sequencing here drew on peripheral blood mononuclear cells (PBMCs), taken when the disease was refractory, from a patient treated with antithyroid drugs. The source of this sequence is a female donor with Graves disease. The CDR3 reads CAWSQQGRQPQHF. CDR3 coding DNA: TGTGCCTGGAGCCAACAGGGGCGCCAGCCCCAGCATTTT.